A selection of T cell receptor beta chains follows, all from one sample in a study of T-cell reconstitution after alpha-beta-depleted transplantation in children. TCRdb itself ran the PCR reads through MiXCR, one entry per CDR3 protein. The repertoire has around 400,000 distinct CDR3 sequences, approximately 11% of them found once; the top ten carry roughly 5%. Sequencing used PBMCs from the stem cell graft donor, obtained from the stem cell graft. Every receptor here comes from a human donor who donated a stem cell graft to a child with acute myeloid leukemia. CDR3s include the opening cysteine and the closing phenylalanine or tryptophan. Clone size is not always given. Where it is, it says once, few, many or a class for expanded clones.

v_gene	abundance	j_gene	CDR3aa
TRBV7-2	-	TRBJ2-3	CASSLDLLSTDTQYF
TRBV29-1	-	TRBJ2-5	CSVKGASGRIQETQYF
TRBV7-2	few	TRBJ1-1	CASSLGAGPFSEAFF
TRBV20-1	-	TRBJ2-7	CSARGGLAAYEQYF
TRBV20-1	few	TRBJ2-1	CSANPGTSNEQFF
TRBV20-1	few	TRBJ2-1	CSAREDRGLYNEQFF
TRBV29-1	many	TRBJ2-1	CSVDKLGSYNEQFF
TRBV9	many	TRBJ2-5	CASSVDPSGGRKETQYF
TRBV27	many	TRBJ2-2	CASKTHGLVNTGELFF
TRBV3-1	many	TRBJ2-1	CASSQAGNNEQFF
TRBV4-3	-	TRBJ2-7	CASSQLGAHEQYF
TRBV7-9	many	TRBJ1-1	CASSLGDRPLEAFF
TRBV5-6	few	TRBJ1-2	CASSLASQGARGYTF
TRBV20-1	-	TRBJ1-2	CSARRGRNYGYTF
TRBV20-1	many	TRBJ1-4	CSARVITGGREKLFF
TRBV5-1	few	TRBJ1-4	CASRTTAYEKLFF
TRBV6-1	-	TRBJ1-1	CASRKQGMNTEAFF
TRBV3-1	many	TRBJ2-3	CASSLRTAGDTDTQYF
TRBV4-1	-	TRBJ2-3	CASSPDSLAEDTQYF
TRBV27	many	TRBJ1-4	CASAGIATNEKLFF
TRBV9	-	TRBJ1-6	CASSVGSDSYNSPLHF
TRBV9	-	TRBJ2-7	CASSGGGTSESSYEQYF
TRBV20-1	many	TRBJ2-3	CSARPTGTSPDTQYF
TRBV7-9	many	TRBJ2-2	CASSLTANTGELFF
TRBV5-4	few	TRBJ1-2	CASTAGYGYTF
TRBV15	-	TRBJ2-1	CATSRDHILAGVGNEQFF
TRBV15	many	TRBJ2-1	CATSRVYNEQFF
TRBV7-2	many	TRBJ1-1	CASSLALFATTEAFF
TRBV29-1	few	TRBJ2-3	CSVFLPSTDTQYF
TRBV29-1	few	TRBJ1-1	CSVVTHTGTEAFF
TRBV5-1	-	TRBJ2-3	CASSRGQGLGTDTQYF